This T cell receptor beta chain was documented in a study of cytomegalovirus exposure and HLA in healthy donors. Overall study context: The same platform as the roughly 700 first-cohort repertoires was used for the 110 or so validation repertoires, a later analysis reported.

The study's findings and limits: It was 164 TCR beta chains that were listed as cytomegalovirus-associated. Most TCR sequences were seen very rarely across donors, but some public TCRs occurred in many. A few chains tied to CMV proved CMV antigen-specific in vitro.

Repertoires were generated with immunoSEQ multiplex PCR, while TCRdb's copy carries only in-frame clones and drops some. The top ten hold more than 0.35% of the sample, which has approximately 270,000 clones, around 89% seen once. Note on this clone: Its cognate antigen is unknown.

CDR3 length: 16 amino acids. From germline, CDR1 is SGHAT and CDR2 FQNNGV. V shed 5 bases, J shed 4 bases, and the junction held 11 bases outside the gene matches. The chain joins TRBV11-2 to TRBJ1-3, with 7 positions matching TRBD1. This TCR came from a woman aged 18-29 years in good health and CMV-seronegative. Input material: PBMCs. CDR3 DNA sequence: TGTGCCAGCAGCAGGGGGCTGGAAGTGAGAGGAAACACCATATATTTT. It yields the protein CASSRGLEVRGNTIYF.